This T cell receptor beta chain appears in the sequencing data of a study of cytomegalovirus exposure and HLA in healthy donors. Study-wide points: Prior analysis indicated that the majority of TCR beta V segments exhibited productivity approximately 87% or approximately 30% of the time. In a later analysis, several top co-occurrence clusters appeared linked to parvovirus B19, influenza, CMV and Epstein-Barr virus. V- and J-gene trimming in TCR beta was tied to a missense DCLRE1C variant by an analysis performed later.

V lost 1 base, J lost 0 bases, and 15 bases lay in between. The V gene's germline CDR1 is SGHNT and CDR2 YYREEE (reference sequence). This CDR3 has 17 amino acids. The primer mix had 60 Vbeta and 13 Jbeta primers. The protocol was immunoSEQ multiplex PCR, while the TCRdb copy is restricted to in-frame clones and leaves out a portion. The sample has about 180,000 clones; roughly 85% are singletons. For this clone: The target antigen is unknown.

Sequencing was carried out using PBMCs. This receptor was taken from a man in his forties in good health and CMV-seropositive. This rearrangement joins TRBV5-4 to TRBJ2-3, with D possibly TRBD1 on 5 matching bases. CDR3 sequence reads: CASSLNLGATSTDTQYF. The CDR3 coding sequence is TGTGCCAGCAGCTTGAATCTTGGGGCAACTAGCACAGATACGCAGTATTTT.